This TCR beta chain emerged from a study of blood T cell repertoires in COVID-19. Study-wide context: Donors in the United States, Italy and Spain gave samples during acute or convalescent COVID-19. PBMCs, B-cell-depleted T cells, or T cells provided the cDNA or gDNA that made up the material.

Methods used by the authors: The authors estimated nucleated cell counts from reference gene primer amplification. Sequencing was performed with immunoSEQ multiplex PCR; in TCRdb, only in-frame clones are kept and a portion is missing. V, J and clone size are taken as reported in that table, and D and trimming were inferred from the DNA itself. Among about 68,000 clones listed, 84% were seen once. This CDR3 spans 16 amino acids. J was trimmed by 6 bases and V by 5 bases; bases with no gene match: 9. Germline CDR1 and CDR2: LNHDA and SQIVND (reference sequence). This sequence joins TRBV19 and TRBJ2-1; TRBD2 agrees at 11 bases. Specimen: peripheral blood. The clonotype was recovered from a man between 50 and 59 years old with active COVID-19. DNA for the CDR3: TGTGCCAGTAGTGTCCGGGAACTAGCGGGAGTCAATGAGCAGTTCTTC. This gives the protein CASSVRELAGVNEQFF.